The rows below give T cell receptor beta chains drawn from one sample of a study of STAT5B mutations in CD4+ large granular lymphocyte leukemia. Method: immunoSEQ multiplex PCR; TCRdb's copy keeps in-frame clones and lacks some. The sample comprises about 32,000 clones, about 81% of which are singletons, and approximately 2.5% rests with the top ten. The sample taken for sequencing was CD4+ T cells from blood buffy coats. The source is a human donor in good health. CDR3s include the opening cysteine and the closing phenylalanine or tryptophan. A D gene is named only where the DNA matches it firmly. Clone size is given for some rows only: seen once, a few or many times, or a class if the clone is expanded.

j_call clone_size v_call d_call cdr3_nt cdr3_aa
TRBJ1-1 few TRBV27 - TGTGCCAGCAGTTTCCAAGAGAACACTGAAGCTTTCTTT CASSFQENTEAFF
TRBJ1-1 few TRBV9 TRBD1 TGTGCCAGCAGCAGAGTTTTACCGGGACAGGGGATGGTGAACACTGAAGCTTTCTTT CASSRVLPGQGMVNTEAFF
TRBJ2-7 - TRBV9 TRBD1 TGTGCCAGCAGCGTAGAGGACAGGTCCTACGAGCAGTACTTC CASSVEDRSYEQYF
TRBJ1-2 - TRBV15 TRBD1 TGTGCCACCAGCAGGGACAGGACCTCGGGTGGCTACACCTTC CATSRDRTSGGYTF
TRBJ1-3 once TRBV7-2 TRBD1 TGTGCCAGCAGCTCTCAGGGGGGAGGAAACACCATATATTTT CASSSQGGGNTIYF
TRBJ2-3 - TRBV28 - TGTGCCAGCGCCGGAGGGCCACCTAGTGCGCAGTATTTT CASAGGPPSAQYF
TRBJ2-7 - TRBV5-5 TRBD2 TGTGCCAGCAGCTTCTCAGGGAGGGTTGACGAGCAGTACTTC CASSFSGRVDEQYF
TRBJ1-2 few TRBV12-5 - TGTGCTAGTGGTTTGTCAGTTAACTATGGCTACACCTTC CASGLSVNYGYTF
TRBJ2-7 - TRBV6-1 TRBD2 TGTGCCAGCAGTGAAGGGTCTAGCGGGTATCCCTACGAGCAGTACTTC CASSEGSSGYPYEQYF
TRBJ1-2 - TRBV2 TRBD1 TGTGCCAGCACCGAAATAGGACAGGGAAACTATGGCTACACCTTC CASTEIGQGNYGYTF
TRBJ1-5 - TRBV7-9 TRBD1 TGTGCCAGCAGCTTCACAGGGGAGGCAAGTCAGCCCCAGCATTTT CASSFTGEASQPQHF
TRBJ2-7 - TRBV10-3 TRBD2 TGTGCCATCAGTGGGGGACTAGCGGCCTCCTACGAGCAGTACTTC CAISGGLAASYEQYF
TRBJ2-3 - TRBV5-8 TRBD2 TGTGCCAGCAGCTTGGGGGGGGGAACAGATACGCAGTATTTT CASSLGGGTDTQYF
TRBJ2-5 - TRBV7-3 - TGTGCCAGCAGCTTATTCAGACAAGAGACCCAGTACTTC CASSLFRQETQYF
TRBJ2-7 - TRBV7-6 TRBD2 TGTGCCAGCAGCTCGCTAGCGGCGGGGGAATACGAGCAGTACTTC CASSSLAAGEYEQYF
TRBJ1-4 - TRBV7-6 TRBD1 TGTGCCAGCAGCTCTACAGGGGGCGGTGAAAAACTGTTTTTT CASSSTGGGEKLFF
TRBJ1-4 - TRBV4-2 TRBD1 TGTGCCAGCAGCCCAGGGGACAGGGTCGATGAAAAACTGTTTTTT CASSPGDRVDEKLFF
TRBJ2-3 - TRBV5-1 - TGCGCCAGCAGTACTAGGGGCACAGATACGCAGTATTTT CASSTRGTDTQYF
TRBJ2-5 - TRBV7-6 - TGTGCCAGCAGCTTTCAACAAGGCGGGGAGACCCAGTACTTC CASSFQQGGETQYF
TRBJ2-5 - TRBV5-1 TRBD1 TGCGCCAGCAGCAGAACAACAGGGGGCGAAGAGACCCAGTACTTC CASSRTTGGEETQYF
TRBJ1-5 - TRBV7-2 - TGTGCCAGCAGCCCAATGACAGGATCCAATCAGCCCCAGCATTTT CASSPMTGSNQPQHF
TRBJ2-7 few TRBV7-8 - TGTGCCAGCAGCCTTAGGACAGATTCCTACGAGCAGTACTTC CASSLRTDSYEQYF
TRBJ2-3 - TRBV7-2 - TGTGCCAGCACCTTTAGCAGAAGCACAGATACGCAGTATTTT CASTFSRSTDTQYF
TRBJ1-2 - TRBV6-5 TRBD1 TGTGCCAGCAGTGGACAGGGGGCAGGTGGCTACACCTTC CASSGQGAGGYTF
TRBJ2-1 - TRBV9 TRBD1 TGTGCCAGCAGCGTAGTGGGCGTTTGGGGACAGGGGCCGGTTGAGCAGTTCTTC CASSVVGVWGQGPVEQFF
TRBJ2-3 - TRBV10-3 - TGTGCCATCAGTGGACCTACGAGCACAGATACGCAGTATTTT CAISGPTSTDTQYF
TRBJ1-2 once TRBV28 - TGTGCCAGCAGTTCGGGACAAGGAAGTGGCTACACCTTC CASSSGQGSGYTF
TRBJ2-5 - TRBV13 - TGTGCCAGCAGTCGAGCATTCCATGGGGTAAGAGAGACCCAGTACTTC CASSRAFHGVRETQYF
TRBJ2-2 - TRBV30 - TGTGCCTGGAGTGTGGGTAGACAGACGAACACCGGGGAGCTGTTTTTT CAWSVGRQTNTGELFF
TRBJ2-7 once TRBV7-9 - TGTGCCAGCACCCCGCAGAACACCTACGAGCAGTACTTC CASTPQNTYEQYF
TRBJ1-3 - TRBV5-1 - TGCGCCAGCAGCTTGTCGTTCGGGGGCTCTGGAAACACCATATATTTT CASSLSFGGSGNTIYF
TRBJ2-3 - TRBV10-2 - TGCGCCTCAACCCCCGGTTCTAGCACAGATACGCAGTATTTT CASTPGSSTDTQYF
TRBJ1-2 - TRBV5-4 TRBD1 TGTGCCAGCAGCATTCCGGGACAGGGGCCTGCTGGCTACACCTTC CASSIPGQGPAGYTF
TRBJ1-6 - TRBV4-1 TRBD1 TGCGCCAGCAGCCAAGATGGGGACAGGGGGAGCGGGGCACCCCTCCACTTT CASSQDGDRGSGAPLHF
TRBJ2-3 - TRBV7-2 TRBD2 TGTGCCAGCAGCTTAGAGCGGGGGGCGGGGGTAAGCACAGATACGCAGTATTTT CASSLERGAGVSTDTQYF
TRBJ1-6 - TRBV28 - TGTGCCAGCAGTTCTACGATAGGGTTTGATTCACCCCTCCACTTT CASSSTIGFDSPLHF
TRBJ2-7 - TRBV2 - TGTGCCAGCAGTGTTGGCGAGACCTACGAGCAGTACTTC CASSVGETYEQYF
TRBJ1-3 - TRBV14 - TGTGCCAGCAGCCAAAATACGGAAAATCTATATTTT CASSQNTENLYF
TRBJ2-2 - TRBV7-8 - TGTGCCAGCAGCTTAGAGGGGGGCCTGTTCGGGGAGCTGTTTTTT CASSLEGGLFGELFF
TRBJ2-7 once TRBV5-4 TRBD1 TGTGCCAGCAGCCCACCCGGGACAGGAGCCTACGAGCAGTACTTC CASSPPGTGAYEQYF
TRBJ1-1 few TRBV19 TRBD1 TGTGCCAGTAGTGGCTACAGGGGAGGAACTGAAGCTTTCTTT CASSGYRGGTEAFF
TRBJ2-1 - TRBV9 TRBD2 TGTGCCAGCAGCGTTAATTCCGGGACTAGCGGGGCCGGTGAGCAGTTCTTC CASSVNSGTSGAGEQFF
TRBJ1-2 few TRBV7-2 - TGTGCCAGCACGACAGACCTCTATGGCTACACCTTC CASTTDLYGYTF
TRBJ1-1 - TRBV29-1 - TGCAGCGTTACCGGGACTGCGAACACTGAAGCTTTCTTT CSVTGTANTEAFF
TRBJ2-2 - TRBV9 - TGTGCCAGCGGCGCTAACACCGGGGAGCTGTTTTTT CASGANTGELFF
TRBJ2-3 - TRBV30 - TGTGCCTGGAGCAGTCCGGATACGCAGTATTTT CAWSSPDTQYF
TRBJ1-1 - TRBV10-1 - TGCGCCAGCAGTGTGGGGGTGAACACTGAAGCTTTCTTT CASSVGVNTEAFF
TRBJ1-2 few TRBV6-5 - TGTGCCACCCTTCGAGGGCAGGGGAGAGGGTACACCTTC CATLRGQGRGYTF
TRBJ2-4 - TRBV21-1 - TGTGCCAGCAGCAAAGGGGCGGAGGGACCCAACATTCAGTACTTC CASSKGAEGPNIQYF
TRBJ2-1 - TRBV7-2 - TGTGCCAGCAGCCCTCGGACCCAGGGGGGGAATGAGCAGTTCTTC CASSPRTQGGNEQFF
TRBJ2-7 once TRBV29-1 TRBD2 TGCAGCGTGCGCAAAGGGACTAACTACGAGCAGTACTTC CSVRKGTNYEQYF
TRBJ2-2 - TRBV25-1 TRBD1 TGTGCCAGCAGTGAACAGGGGGTCAACGGGGAGCTGTTTTTT CASSEQGVNGELFF
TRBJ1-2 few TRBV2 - TGTGCCAGCAGTGAGGGGGGCTGGGGCTACACCTTC CASSEGGWGYTF
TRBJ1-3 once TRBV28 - TGTGCCAGCAGATCAACCGTCTCAGGAAACACCATATATTTT CASRSTVSGNTIYF
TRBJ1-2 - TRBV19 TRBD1 TGTGCCAGTAGTCCGCGTCCGGGACAGGGGTATGGCTACACCTTC CASSPRPGQGYGYTF
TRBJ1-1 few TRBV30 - TGTGCCTGGTCAGGGGTTCGCACTGAAGCTTTCTTT CAWSGVRTEAFF
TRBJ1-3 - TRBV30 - TGTGCCTGGACTTCCTCTGGAAACACCATATATTTT CAWTSSGNTIYF